The 22 T cell receptor beta chains below all came from one sample that was sequenced in a study of cytomegalovirus exposure and HLA in healthy donors. The PCR contained 60 Vbeta and 13 Jbeta primers. Clones were sequenced by immunoSEQ multiplex PCR, and TCRdb holds only the in-frame ones, with some missing. The table records about 140,000 clones, roughly 80% of them present only once. The sequencing input was PBMCs. These receptors all come from a man in his forties in good health and CMV-seropositive.

This clone was counted between two and nine times. The V gene is TRBV19, the J gene TRBJ1-2; D is unresolved. Germline V lookup: CDR1 LNHDA, CDR2 SQIVND (reference sequence). V lost 3 bases to trimming and J lost 4 bases, with 9 bases between them. The CDR3 loop spans 13 amino acids. The CDR3 sequence: CASSITSIYGYTF. In DNA form, the CDR3 reads TGTGCCAGTAGTATCACCAGTATCTATGGCTACACCTTC.

The rearrangement joins TRBV5-6 to TRBJ2-7; D might be TRBD1 (6 bases). Germline V gene sequence: CDR1 SGHDT, CDR2 YYEEEE. The CDR3 loop spans 12 amino acids. Trimming took off 5 bases at V and 11 bases at J, with 17 bases between the two ends. This chain's CDR3 is CASSEQGLKKYF. For the CDR3, the DNA is TGTGCCAGCAGTGAGCAGGGGTTAAAGAAGTACTTC.

The chain uses TRBV19 and TRBJ1-6; D not certain. Per germline, CDR1 LNHDA and CDR2 SQIVND (reference sequence). Between the trimmed V and J ends, which lost 10 bases and 6 bases, there was a span of 10 bases. The length of the CDR3 is 12 residues. The CDR3 spells CATRHSNSPLHF. The CDR3 DNA is TGTGCCACAAGACACAGTAATTCACCCCTCCACTTT.

This chain connects TRBV18 to TRBJ1-3, with 10 bases aligning to TRBD1. The CDR3 has 16 residues. Germline CDR1 is KGHSH and CDR2 is LQKENI. After removal of 2 bases from V and 2 bases from J, the junction contained 3 bases not matched to a gene. The CDR3 DNA sequence: TGTGCCAGCTCACCAACCGGGACAGGGGCTGGAAACACCATATATTTT. Protein: CASSPTGTGAGNTIYF.

The chain uses TRBV15 and TRBJ2-5, with a possible D match to TRBD2 (7 bases). Trimming stripped 11 bases from V and 4 bases from J, with 17 bases between. Germline loops: CDR1 LNHNV, CDR2 YYDKDF (reference sequence). This CDR3 region has 13 residues. The CDR3: CAAKGGSPETQYF. Here the CDR3 DNA reads TGTGCCGCCAAGGGGGGGAGTCCAGAGACCCAGTACTTC. Drawing the rest from reference TRBV15 and TRBJ2-5, the complete variable domain is DAMVIQNPRYQVTQFGKPVTLSCSQTLNHNVMYWYQQKSSQAPKLLFHYYDKDFNNEADTPDNFQSRRPNTSFCFLDIRSPGLGDTAMYLCAAKGGSPETQYFGPGTRLLVL.

The gene calls are TRBV6-6 and TRBJ2-3, with 8 bases aligning to TRBD1. The CDR3 has 16 amino acids. Unmatched junction bases numbered 9, after V lost 4 bases and J lost 3 bases. Germline V gene data show CDR1 as MNHNY and CDR2 as SVGAGI (reference sequence). The DNA for the CDR3 is TGTGCCAGCAGTTCTTGGACAGGGATCGGAACAGATACGCAGTATTTT. It translates to CASSSWTGIGTDTQYF.

This clone showed up just a few times. The rearrangement uses TRBV7-2 and TRBJ2-7; no clear D. Germline loops: CDR1 SGHTA, CDR2 FQGNSA. This CDR3 region has 14 residues. Trimming removed 2 bases from V and 2 bases from J, with 10 bases in between. CDR3 DNA: TGTGCCAGCAGCTTATCCAGGCAGACCTACGAGCAGTACTTC. It translates to CASSLSRQTYEQYF.

This clone was seen once. The rearrangement uses TRBV2 and TRBJ2-7; 8 bases fit TRBD1. CDR3 size: 12 residues. CDR1 and CDR2 from the germline V gene are SNHLY and FYNNEI. Trimming removed 4 bases from V and 6 bases from J; junction bases left unmatched: 2. The CDR3: CASSGDRSEQYF. In DNA form, the CDR3 reads TGTGCCAGCAGTGGGGACAGGAGCGAGCAGTACTTC.

The chain carries TRBV10-1 and TRBJ2-5; 9 positions match TRBD1. V was pared by 9 bases and J by 1 base, with 6 bases of the junction left unmatched. The CDR3 loop spans 14 amino acids. Germline V lookup: CDR1 WNHNN, CDR2 SYGVQD (reference sequence). The CDR3 DNA is TGCGCCAGTCACGACAGGGGGATCCAAGAGACCCAGTACTTC. Translating gives CASHDRGIQETQYF.

The chain recombines TRBV6-6 with TRBJ2-7; 10 bases line up with TRBD1. Germline V gene lookup returns CDR1 MNHNY and CDR2 SVGAGI (reference sequence). The CDR3 length is 12 residues. V was pared by 7 bases and J by 6 bases, with 3 bases of the junction left unmatched. The CDR3 region has the DNA TGTGCCAGCAAAGGGACAGGGGCCGAGCAGTACTTC. This sequence encodes CASKGTGAEQYF.

This rearrangement joins TRBV28 to TRBJ1-6; D is possibly TRBD1 (5 bases). The V and J ends lost 4 bases and 6 bases respectively, with 7 bases between them. The CDR3 extends over 13 amino acids. Germline V lookup: CDR1 MDHEN, CDR2 SYDVKM. The CDR3 nucleotides are TGTGCCAGCAGTTGGAGGGGTAATTCACCCCTCCACTTT. Its translation: CASSWRGNSPLHF.

This chain uses TRBV7-6 with TRBJ2-7, with 9 positions matching TRBD2. The junction had 2 bases not matched to a gene; V was cut back by 2 bases and J by 0 bases. Germline V gene lookup returns CDR1 SGHVS and CDR2 FNYEAQ. The length of the CDR3 is 15 residues. CDR3 DNA sequence: TGTGCCAGCAGCTTAAGCGGGGGGAACTCCTACGAGCAGTACTTC. The encoded protein is CASSLSGGNSYEQYF.

V usage is TRBV27 and J usage is TRBJ2-3; 8 bases agree with TRBD2. V gave up 2 bases and J gave up 6 bases; unmatched junction bases: 7. This CDR3 is built from 15 residues. Germline V gene data show CDR1 as MNHEY and CDR2 as SMNVEV (reference sequence). CDR3 sequence reads: CASSLAGTSPDTQYF. The CDR3 coding sequence is TGTGCCAGCAGTTTAGCCGGGACTAGTCCGGATACGCAGTATTTT.

The chain couples TRBV18 to TRBJ1-1; D is unclear. This CDR3 spans 16 amino acids. V was cut by 3 bases and J by 0 bases, with 14 bases left in between. CDR1 and CDR2 from the germline V gene are KGHSH and LQKENI. The CDR3 DNA reads TGTGCCAGCTCACCCCTTGGTCGTCGGGTGAACACTGAAGCTTTCTTT. Translating it yields CASSPLGRRVNTEAFF.

The chain joins TRBV7-2 to TRBJ2-1; D gene unclear. This CDR3 has 12 residues. V gave up 3 bases and J gave up 8 bases, with 8 bases separating them. Germline CDR1 SGHTA, CDR2 FQGNSA. The CDR3 bases are TGTGCCAGCAGCTTGTTCAGCGATGAGCAGTTCTTC. Translation: CASSLFSDEQFF.

This rearrangement joins TRBV19 to TRBJ1-4; 7 bases map to TRBD1. Germline assignment: CDR1 LNHDA and CDR2 SQIVND (reference sequence). Germline trimming cut 5 bases from V and 6 bases from J; bases unmatched to any gene: 9. The CDR3 sequence is 15 residues long. CDR3 region: CASSWRAGGYEKLFF. In DNA, the CDR3 is TGTGCCAGTAGTTGGAGGGCAGGGGGTTATGAAAAACTGTTTTTT.

This rearrangement joins TRBV5-1 to TRBJ2-7; no clear D gene. V gave up 3 bases and J gave up 0 bases, with 10 bases separating them. This CDR3 comprises 14 residues. Germline V CDR1 and CDR2: SGHRS, YFSETQ. The DNA for the CDR3 is TGCGCCAGCAGCTGGATCCCGGGCTCCTACGAGCAGTACTTC. It is translated as CASSWIPGSYEQYF.

The chain is built from TRBV10-3 and TRBJ2-7, with 9 bases lining up with TRBD1. This CDR3 has 14 residues. The germline V gene encodes CDR1 ENHRY and CDR2 SYGVKD. With 4 bases clipped from V and 1 base from J, the junction kept 2 bases outside the gene matches. CDR3 DNA: TGTGCCATCAGTGGACAGGGGGGTTCCTACGAGCAGTACTTC. Protein sequence: CAISGQGGSYEQYF.

The rearrangement links TRBV4-1 to TRBJ2-7; 9 positions agree with TRBD2. Germline CDR1 MGHRA, CDR2 YSYEKL. V gave up 1 base and J gave up 2 bases; unmatched junction bases: 9. The CDR3 totals 17 residues. As DNA, the CDR3 is TGCGCCAGCAGCCAAGGGTGGTTAGCGGGAGTACCCTACGAGCAGTACTTC. It codes for CASSQGWLAGVPYEQYF.

V usage is TRBV2 and J usage is TRBJ2-2, with TRBD2 as a possible D gene (5 bases). In germline, CDR1 is SNHLY, CDR2 FYNNEI. V was trimmed by 6 bases and J by 2 bases, leaving 10 bases between them. This CDR3 is built from 14 residues. For the CDR3, the DNA is TGTGCCAGCAGGCGGACTTTTAACACCGGGGAGCTGTTTTTT. It specifies CASRRTFNTGELFF.

The chain carries TRBV7-2 and TRBJ1-2, with 7 bases aligning to TRBD1. With 0 bases clipped from V and 2 bases from J, the junction kept 3 bases outside the gene matches. This CDR3 contains 15 residues. Germline loops: CDR1 SGHTA, CDR2 FQGNSA. The CDR3 nucleotides are TGTGCCAGCAGCTTAGCGACAGGGACCAACTATGGCTACACCTTC. Translating it yields CASSLATGTNYGYTF. Combining the CDR3 with reference TRBV7-2 and TRBJ1-2 gives the whole variable domain GAGVSQSPSNKVTEKGKDVELRCDPISGHTALYWYRQSLGQGLEFLIYFQGNSAPDKSGLPSDRFSAERTGGSVSTLTIQRTQQEDSAVYLCASSLATGTNYGYTFGSGTRLTVV.

This clone has only a few counts. This chain joins TRBV7-9 and TRBJ1-3; D gene ambiguous. CDR3 length equals 15 residues. The ends were cut back, 1 base at V and 0 bases at J, with 7 bases in the middle. The V gene's germline CDR1 is SEHNR and CDR2 FQNEAQ (reference sequence). The CDR3 is CASSLVSRSGNTIYF. The CDR3 region has the DNA TGTGCCAGCAGCTTAGTTTCTCGCTCTGGAAACACCATATATTTT.